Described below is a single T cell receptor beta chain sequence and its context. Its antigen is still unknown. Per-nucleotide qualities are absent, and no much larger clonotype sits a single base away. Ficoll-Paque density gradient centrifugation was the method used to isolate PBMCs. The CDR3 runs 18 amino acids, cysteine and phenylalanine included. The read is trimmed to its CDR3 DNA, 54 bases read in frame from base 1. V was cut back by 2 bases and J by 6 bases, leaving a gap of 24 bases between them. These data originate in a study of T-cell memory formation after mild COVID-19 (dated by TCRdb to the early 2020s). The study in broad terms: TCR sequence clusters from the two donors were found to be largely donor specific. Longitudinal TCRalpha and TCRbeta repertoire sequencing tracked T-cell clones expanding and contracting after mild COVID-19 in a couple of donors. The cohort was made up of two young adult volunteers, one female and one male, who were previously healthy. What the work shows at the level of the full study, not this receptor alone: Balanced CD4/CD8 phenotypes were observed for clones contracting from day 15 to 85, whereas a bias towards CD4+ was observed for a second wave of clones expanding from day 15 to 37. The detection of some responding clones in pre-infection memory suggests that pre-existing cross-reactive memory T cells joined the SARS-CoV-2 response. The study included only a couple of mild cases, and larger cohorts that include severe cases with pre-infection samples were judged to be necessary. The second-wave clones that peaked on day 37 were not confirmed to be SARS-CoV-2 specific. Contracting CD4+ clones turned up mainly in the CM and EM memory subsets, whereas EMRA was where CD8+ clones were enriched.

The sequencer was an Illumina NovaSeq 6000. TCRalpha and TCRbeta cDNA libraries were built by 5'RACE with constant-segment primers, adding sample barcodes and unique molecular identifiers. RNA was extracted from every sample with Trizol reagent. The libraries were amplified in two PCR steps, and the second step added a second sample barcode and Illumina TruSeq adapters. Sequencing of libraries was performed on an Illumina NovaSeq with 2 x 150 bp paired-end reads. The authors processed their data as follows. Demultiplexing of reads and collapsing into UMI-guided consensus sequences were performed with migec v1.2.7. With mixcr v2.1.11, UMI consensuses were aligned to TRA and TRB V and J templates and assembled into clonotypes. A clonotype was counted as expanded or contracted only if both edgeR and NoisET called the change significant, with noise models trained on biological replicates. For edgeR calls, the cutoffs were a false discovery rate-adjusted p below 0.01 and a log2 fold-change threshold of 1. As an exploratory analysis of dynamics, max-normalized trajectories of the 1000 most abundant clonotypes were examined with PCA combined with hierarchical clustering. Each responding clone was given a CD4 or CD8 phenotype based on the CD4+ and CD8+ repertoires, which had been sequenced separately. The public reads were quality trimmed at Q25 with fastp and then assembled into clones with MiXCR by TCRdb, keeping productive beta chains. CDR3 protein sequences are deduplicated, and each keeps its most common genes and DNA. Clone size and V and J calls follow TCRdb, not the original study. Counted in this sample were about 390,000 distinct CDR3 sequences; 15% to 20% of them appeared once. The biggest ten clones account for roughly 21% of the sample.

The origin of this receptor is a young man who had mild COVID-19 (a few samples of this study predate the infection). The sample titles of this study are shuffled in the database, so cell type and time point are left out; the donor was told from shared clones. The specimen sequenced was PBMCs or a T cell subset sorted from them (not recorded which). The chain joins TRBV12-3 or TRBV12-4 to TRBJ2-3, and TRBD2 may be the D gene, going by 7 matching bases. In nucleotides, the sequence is TGTGCCAGCAGTTTATCGGGCGGCGGGGGCCCTCTCGTCGATACGCAGTATTTT. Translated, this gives CASSLSGGGGPLVDTQYF.